This T cell receptor beta chain comes out of a study of low-dose radiotherapy and immunotherapy resistance in tumors (dated by TCRdb to the early 2020s). With regard to the full study: In Cohort 1, each fraction delivered 0.5 Gy every 2 weeks, and the prescribed total PTV dose was 6.5 Gy. Cohort 2 received 1 Gy per fraction every two weeks, with a total of 13 Gy over 26 weeks. Patients were given nivolumab as a 240 mg flat dose every two weeks and ipilimumab at 1 mg/kg every six weeks, with both drugs delivered intravenously. Cyclophosphamide 200 mg/m2 was administered intravenously every two weeks, one day before each radiation and immunotherapy administration. Aspirin 300 mg was taken orally once daily by patients for four cycles, starting on cycle 1 day 1. No randomization into treatment groups was done for the people taking part in the trial. Eight patients were included in the translational analysis, namely three from the first dose cohort plus the first five from the second dose cohort.

According to the study, the label for this sample's time point signals: after trial treatment. The treatment or condition label corresponds to: LDRT plus nivolumab, ipilimumab, low-dose cyclophosphamide and aspirin (RACIN trial). The donors took part in RACIN, a single-arm, phase I, dose-escalation trial that combined nivolumab, ipilimumab, aspirin, low-dose cyclophosphamide and low-dose radiotherapy. Patients were eligible if they had advanced solid tumors that were TIL-negative. This sample was sequenced with an Illumina HiSeq 2500. To make first-strand cDNA, Superscript III was used along with a set of TRAV- and TRBV-specific primers so that both the TCRalpha and TCRbeta chains were covered. TCRs were amplified with Phusion for about 21 PCR cycles, with a constant-region primer paired with the adapter attached to the V primers. The MessageAmp II aRNA Amplification Kit was used to amplify the isolated mRNA, with in vitro transcription run for approximately 15 hours at 37 degrees C. The Dynabeads mRNA DIRECT Purification Kit was used to isolate the mRNA for TCR sequencing. Indexed Illumina adapters were added in a second roughly 25-cycle Phusion PCR, and the resulting products were purified with AMPure XP beads. For the original study's pipeline: Using custom Perl scripts, TCR sequences encoding the same protein were pooled, out-of-frame sequences were removed, and the abundance of each clonotype was computed. Any TCR sequence backed by just one read was left out of the analysis. Shannon entropy, Gini index, clonality, richness, and the frequency of TCRs shared between repertoires were included as repertoire metrics. In-frame beta chains were kept once TCRdb had trimmed the public reads at Q25 with fastp and called clones with MiXCR. CDR3 protein sequences are deduplicated, and each keeps its most common genes and DNA. V and J calls and clone size were set by TCRdb, not the authors. The sample table contains 30,000 or so distinct CDR3 sequences; only one count was recorded for around 50% of them. In total, the top ten clones hold approximately 5.3% of the sample.

Compared with the rest of its sample, this clonotype is medium-sized (0.01 to 0.1%). The antigen this receptor binds is unknown. The input lacks base qualities; no much larger clone sits a single base away. Based on the germline V gene, the CDR1 and CDR2 sequences are SGHRS and YFSETQ. The CDR3 spans 19 residues, from the cysteine through the phenylalanine. Just the 57-base CDR3 DNA is kept, in frame starting at base 1. V and J are trimmed by 3 bases and 1 base, and the gene matches miss 10 bases of the junction. The sample in question was PBMCs, obtained after low-dose radiotherapy plus immunotherapy. The rearranged chain carries TRBV5-1 and TRBJ2-2; 12 of the junction bases match TRBD1. This sequence originates from a male donor with gallbladder cancer. In nucleotide form, the sequence is TGCGCCAGCAGCTCCCTGCGGGACAGGGGGCGGAGGAACACCGGGGAGCTGTTTTTT. Its coded protein is CASSSLRDRGRRNTGELFF.